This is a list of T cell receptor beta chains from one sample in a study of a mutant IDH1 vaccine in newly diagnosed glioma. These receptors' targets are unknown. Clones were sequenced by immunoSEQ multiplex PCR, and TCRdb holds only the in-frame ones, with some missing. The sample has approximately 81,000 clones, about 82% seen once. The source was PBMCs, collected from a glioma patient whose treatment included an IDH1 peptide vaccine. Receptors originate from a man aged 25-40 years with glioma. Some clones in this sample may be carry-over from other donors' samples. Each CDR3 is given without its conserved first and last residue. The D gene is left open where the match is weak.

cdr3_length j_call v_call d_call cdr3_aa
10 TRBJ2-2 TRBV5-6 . ASSLYAGELF
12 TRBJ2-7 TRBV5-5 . ASSLASASYEQY
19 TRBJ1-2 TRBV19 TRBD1 ASSIVVKSLGQGIATSGYT
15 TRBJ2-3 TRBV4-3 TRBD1 ASSRGDRVSFGDTQY
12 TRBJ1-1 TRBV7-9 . ASSFGGGGTEAF
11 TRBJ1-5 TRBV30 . AWSEGKDQPQH
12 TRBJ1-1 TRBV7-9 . ASSPIDFRTEAF
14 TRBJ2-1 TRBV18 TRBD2 ASSPVAGELRNEQF
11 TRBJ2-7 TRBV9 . ASSEGDTYEQY
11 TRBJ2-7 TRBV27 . ASSTQSDDEQY